One and the same sample provided the 7 T cell receptor beta chains below, sequenced in a study of OX40 agonist ivuxolimab in advanced cancers. Data came from immunoSEQ multiplex PCR; TCRdb stores just in-frame clones and leaves some out. The data contain 100,000 to 110,000 clones, less than 95% of them singletons. The specimen comprised CD4+ or CD8+ T cells sorted from blood, sampled in a trial of the OX40 agonist ivuxolimab. The receptor set was obtained from an adult with an advanced solid tumor such as melanoma, head and neck, liver or kidney cancer.

V is TRBV6-1 and J is TRBJ2-3, with no clear D. Germline V lookup: CDR1 MNHNS, CDR2 SASEGT. The ends were cut back, 2 bases at V and 11 bases at J, with 11 bases in the middle. This CDR3 is built from 12 residues. CDR3 sequence: CASSESGFRQYF. CDR3 DNA: TGTGCCAGCAGTGAATCCGGATTTAGGCAGTATTTT.

This rearrangement joins TRBV28 to TRBJ2-5, with a tentative D call TRBD2 (6 bases). CDR3 length equals 15 residues. Trimming cost V 6 bases and J 3 bases, with 17 bases left between them. Germline values: CDR1 MDHEN, CDR2 SYDVKM. CDR3 DNA: TGTGCCAGCAGGTTCGGGACTGGCGGGAAAGAGACCCAGTACTTC. This translates into CASRFGTGGKETQYF.

The rearrangement uses TRBV7-2 and TRBJ2-2; 10 bases are a match to TRBD2. This CDR3 has 14 amino acids. After removal of 4 bases from V and 4 bases from J, the junction contained 0 bases not matched to a gene. CDR1 SGHTA and CDR2 FQGNSA come from the germline V gene. The CDR3 sequence: CASSWTSGTGELFF. DNA of the CDR3: TGTGCCAGCAGCTGGACTAGCGGCACCGGGGAGCTGTTTTTT.

The V call is TRBV28, the J call TRBJ1-4; no clear D. V lost 10 bases and J lost 14, with 11 bases in between. This CDR3 spans 9 amino acids. The germline CDR1 and CDR2 sequences are MDHEN and SYDVKM. For the CDR3, the DNA is TGTGCCACCGGGCCCCCGCTGTTTTTT. Its translation: CATGPPLFF.

This clone was seen only once. The gene calls are TRBV7-2 and TRBJ1-2; 7 bases are a match to TRBD1. After removal of 5 bases from V and 4 bases from J, the junction contained 7 bases not matched to a gene. Germline CDR1 SGHTA, CDR2 FQGNSA. The CDR3 runs 14 residues. This CDR3 reads CASSRDRVGYGYTF. In nucleotides, the CDR3 is TGTGCCAGCAGCCGTGACAGGGTCGGCTATGGCTACACCTTC.

The rearrangement uses TRBV9 and TRBJ2-2; D might be TRBD1 (5 bases). The CDR3 extends over 16 amino acids. Germline V CDR1 and CDR2: SGDLS, YYNGEE. V was pared by 1 base and J by 1 base, with 11 bases between. The CDR3 here is CASSVLGDQNTGELFF. In DNA, the CDR3 is TGTGCCAGCAGCGTATTAGGGGATCAGAACACCGGGGAGCTGTTTTTT.

V is TRBV6-5 and J is TRBJ2-1, with D unresolved. The germline V and J ends were trimmed by 1 base and 5 bases, with 9 bases remaining between them. The CDR3 has 14 residues. Looked up from germline, CDR1 is MNHEY and CDR2 is SVGAGI. The CDR3 DNA reads as TGTGCCAGCAGTTACTTCGGGTCTCACAATGAGCAGTTCTTC. Amino acid sequence: CASSYFGSHNEQFF.